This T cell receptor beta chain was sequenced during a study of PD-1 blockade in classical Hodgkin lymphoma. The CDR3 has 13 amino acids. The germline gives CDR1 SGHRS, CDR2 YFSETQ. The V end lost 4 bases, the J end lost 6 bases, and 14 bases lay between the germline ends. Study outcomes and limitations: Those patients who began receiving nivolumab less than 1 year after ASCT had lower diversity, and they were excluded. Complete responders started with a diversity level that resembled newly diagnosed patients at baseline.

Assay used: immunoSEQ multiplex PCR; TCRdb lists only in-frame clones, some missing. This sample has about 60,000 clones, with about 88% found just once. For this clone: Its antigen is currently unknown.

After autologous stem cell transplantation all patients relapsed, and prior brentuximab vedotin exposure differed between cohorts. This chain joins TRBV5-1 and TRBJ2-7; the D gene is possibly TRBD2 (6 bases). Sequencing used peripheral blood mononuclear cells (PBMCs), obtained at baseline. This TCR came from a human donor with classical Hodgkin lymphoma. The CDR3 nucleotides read TGCGCCAGCAGCCGCAGGGACTCCGGCGAGCAGTACTTC. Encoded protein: CASSRRDSGEQYF.